What follows is one T cell receptor beta chain and its context. Its antigen remains unknown. Purity (above 98%) was reached by all sorted populations. Reverse transcribing all isolated RNA meant expressed TCRB transcripts were sequenced. The repertoire was sequenced with immunoSEQ multiplex PCR; TCRdb's copy has only in-frame clones and lacks some. Of roughly 290,000 clones in the sample, 15% were seen once. The CDR3 loop spans 16 amino acids. V dropped 4 bases and J dropped 0 bases, with 13 bases sitting between them. Germline V gene data show CDR1 as MGHRA and CDR2 as YSYEKL. The record originates from a study of beta chain features in type 1 diabetes. Study details: Regarding age, gender and cell yields, patients proved similar to healthy donors.

Study conclusions and caveats: Naive, central memory and regulatory TCRB repertoires appeared more similar among patients than healthy donors. More deletions and fewer insertions at VDJ junctions were seen in type 1 diabetes patients. Type 1 diabetes patients showed a moderate but significant shortening of TCRB CDR3s in all four CD4+ subsets.

The sequence was collected from a man aged 18 to 30 with type 1 diabetes. The V and J genes are TRBV4-1 and TRBJ2-1; a possible D gene is TRBD1 (6 bases). The sample comprised naive CD4+ T cells from blood. The DNA of the CDR3 is TGCGCCAGCAGCCGGGGGCCTGGGTCCTCCTACAATGAGCAGTTCTTC. Residues: CASSRGPGSSYNEQFF.